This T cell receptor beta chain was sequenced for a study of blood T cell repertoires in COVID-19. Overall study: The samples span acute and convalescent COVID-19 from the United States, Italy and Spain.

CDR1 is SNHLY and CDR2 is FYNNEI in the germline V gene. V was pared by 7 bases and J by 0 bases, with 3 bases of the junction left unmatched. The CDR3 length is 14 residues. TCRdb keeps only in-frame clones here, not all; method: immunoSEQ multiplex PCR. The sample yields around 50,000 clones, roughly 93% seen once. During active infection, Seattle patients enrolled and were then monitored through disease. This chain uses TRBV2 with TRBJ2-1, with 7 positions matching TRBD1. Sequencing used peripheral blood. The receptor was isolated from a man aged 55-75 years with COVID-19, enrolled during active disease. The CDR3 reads CASNYRGSYNEQFF. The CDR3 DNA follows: TGTGCCAGCAATTACAGGGGCTCCTACAATGAGCAGTTCTTC. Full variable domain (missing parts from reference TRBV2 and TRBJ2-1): EPEVTQTPSHQVTQMGQEVILRCVPISNHLYFYWYRQILGQKVEFLVSFYNNEISEKSEIFDDQFSVERPDGSNFTLKIRSTKLEDSAMYFCASNYRGSYNEQFFGPGTRLTVL.